This T cell receptor (beta chain) was captured by sequencing in a study of cytomegalovirus exposure and HLA in healthy donors. The PCR ran on 60 Vbeta and 13 Jbeta primers. Clones were sequenced by immunoSEQ multiplex PCR, and TCRdb holds only the in-frame ones, with some missing. The table shows about 120,000 clones, with roughly 73% occurring only once. This clone was found a few times. Sequencing input: PBMCs. The source of this sequence is a woman aged 25 to 39 in good health and CMV-seronegative.

CDR3 sequence: CASSLGTPYTGELFF. The DNA for the CDR3 is TGCGCCAGCAGCTTGGGGACACCTTACACCGGGGAGCTGTTTTTT. The chain couples TRBV5-1 to TRBJ2-2; D might be TRBD1 (5 bases). Germline lookup yields CDR1 SGHRS and CDR2 YFSETQ. Trimming shortened V by 0 bases and J by 3 bases, and 9 bases separated the two germline ends. The CDR3 covers 15 residues.